Listed below are T cell receptor beta chains from one sample, sequenced in a study of T cell responses to AZD1222 COVID-19 vaccine. Method: immunoSEQ multiplex PCR; TCRdb's copy keeps in-frame clones and lacks some. This table holds 150,000 to 180,000 clones, more than 85% found once. The specimen was peripheral blood, collected after recovery from COVID-19. The receptor set was obtained from an adult who had recovered from COVID-19. The CDR3 runs from the conserved cysteine through the conserved F or W. Each record gives: D gene, J gene, clone size, V gene, CDR3 protein, CDR3 DNA. The D gene is left open where the match is weak. Clone size, where shown, is once, few, many, or a class for clones that have expanded.

>NA|TRBJ2-3|NA|TRBV28
CASTLSGAGTDTQYF
TGTGCCAGCACCCTGTCGGGGGCAGGGACAGATACGCAGTATTTT
>TRBD2|TRBJ2-3|few|TRBV6-2/TRBV6-3
CASSYSPSGGLTDTQYF
TGTGCCAGCAGTTACTCGCCTAGCGGGGGGCTCACAGATACGCAGTATTTT
>TRBD2|TRBJ2-1|NA|TRBV28
CASSSLAGGAYNEQFF
TGTGCCAGCAGCTCATTAGCGGGGGGTGCCTACAATGAGCAGTTCTTC
>NA|TRBJ1-6|NA|TRBV6-2/TRBV6-3
CASSHPADGNSPLHF
TGTGCCAGCAGTCACCCAGCTGACGGTAATTCACCCCTCCACTTT
>NA|TRBJ1-5|NA|TRBV5-6
CASSLGLRGGEGQPQHF
TGTGCCAGCAGCTTGGGACTCCGTGGGGGCGAAGGTCAGCCCCAGCATTTT
>TRBD1|TRBJ2-7|once|TRBV5-6
CASSLDRGSYEQYF
TGTGCCAGCAGCTTGGACAGGGGGTCCTACGAGCAGTACTTC
>NA|TRBJ2-1|NA|TRBV4-2
CASSQEAFSSSYNEQFF
TGTGCCAGCAGCCAAGAAGCGTTCTCGAGCTCCTACAATGAGCAGTTCTTC
>NA|TRBJ1-2|NA|TRBV5-1
CASSLGQGLNYGYTF
TGCGCCAGCAGCTTGGGCCAGGGGCTCAACTATGGCTACACCTTC
>NA|TRBJ1-4|NA|TRBV28
CASSYDIRVGFNEKLFF
TGTGCCAGCAGTTACGACATACGGGTGGGGTTTAATGAAAAACTGTTTTTT
>NA|TRBJ1-1|NA|TRBV5-6
CASSLIGIRRPEAFF
TGTGCCAGCAGCTTAATTGGGATAAGGCGACCTGAAGCTTTCTTT
>TRBD2|TRBJ2-1|NA|TRBV7-9
CASSGLARNEQFF
TGTGCCAGCAGCGGACTAGCTCGCAATGAGCAGTTCTTC
>NA|TRBJ1-4|NA|TRBV5-1
CASSLALSGEKLFF
TGCGCCAGCAGCTTGGCCCTAAGTGGTGAAAAACTGTTTTTT
>NA|TRBJ2-2|NA|TRBV5-4
CASSSDGFNTGELFF
TGTGCCAGCAGCTCGGACGGCTTCAACACCGGGGAGCTGTTTTTT
>NA|TRBJ1-2|NA|TRBV27
CASSLSPGRYYGYTF
TGTGCCAGCAGTTTATCGCCGGGGCGATATTACGGCTACACCTTC
>TRBD2|TRBJ2-7|NA|TRBV3-1/TRBV3-2
CASSPSGLAGGIQYF
TGTGCCAGCAGCCCTTCGGGACTAGCGGGGGGGATCCAGTACTTC
>TRBD1|TRBJ1-1|NA|TRBV2
CASSGGQLNTEAFF
TGTGCCAGCAGCGGGGGACAGTTGAACACTGAAGCTTTCTTT
>NA|TRBJ2-1|NA|TRBV29-1
CSVGRGPLFF
TGCAGTGTTGGGAGGGGGCCCTTGTTCTTC
>TRBD1|TRBJ1-4|NA|TRBV6-6
CASLPGRDRVNEKLFF
TGTGCCAGCCTACCCGGTAGGGACAGGGTTAATGAAAAACTGTTTTTT
>NA|TRBJ1-5|NA|TRBV6-1
CASSEGRLWNQPQHF
TGTGCCAGCAGTGAAGGGAGGCTTTGGAATCAGCCCCAGCATTTT
>NA|TRBJ1-2|NA|TRBV11-2
CASSLDHGYTF
TGTGCCAGCAGCTTAGATCACGGCTACACCTTC
>NA|TRBJ1-3|NA|TRBV18
CASSQRVDTIYF
TGTGCCAGCTCACAAAGGGTCGACACCATATATTTT
>TRBD1|TRBJ2-7|NA|TRBV9
CASSTSTGEGEQYF
TGTGCCAGTTCAACCTCTACAGGGGAAGGCGAGCAGTACTTC
>TRBD1|TRBJ2-4|NA|TRBV3-1/TRBV3-2
CASSQTGGSTKNIQYF
TGTGCCAGCAGCCAGACAGGGGGCTCAACCAAAAACATTCAGTACTTC
>NA|TRBJ2-2|NA|TRBV6-5
CASSPMSAAGELFF
TGTGCCAGCAGTCCTATGTCGGCAGCCGGGGAGCTGTTTTTT
>NA|TRBJ2-1|NA|TRBV6-5
CASSILSGRNEQFF
TGTGCCAGCAGCATACTGTCAGGGCGGAATGAGCAGTTCTTC
>TRBD2|TRBJ2-7|NA|TRBV27
CASRGLAGSYEQYF
TGTGCCAGCAGGGGACTAGCGGGAAGTTACGAGCAGTACTTC